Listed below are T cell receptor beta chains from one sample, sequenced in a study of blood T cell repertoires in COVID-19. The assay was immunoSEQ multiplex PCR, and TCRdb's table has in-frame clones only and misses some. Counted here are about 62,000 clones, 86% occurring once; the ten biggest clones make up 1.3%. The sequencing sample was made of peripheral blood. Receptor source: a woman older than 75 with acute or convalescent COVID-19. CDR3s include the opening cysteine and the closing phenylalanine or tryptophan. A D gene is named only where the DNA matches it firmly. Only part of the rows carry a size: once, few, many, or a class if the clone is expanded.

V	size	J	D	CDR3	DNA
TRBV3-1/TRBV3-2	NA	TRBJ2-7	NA	CASSQVRHEQYF	TGTGCCAGCAGCCAAGTGCGCCACGAGCAGTACTTC
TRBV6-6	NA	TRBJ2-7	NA	CASNPDKTYEQYF	TGTGCCAGCAATCCGGACAAGACCTACGAGCAGTACTTC
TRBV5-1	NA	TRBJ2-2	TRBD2	CASRRTSTGELFF	TGCGCCAGCAGACGGACTAGCACCGGGGAGCTGTTTTTT
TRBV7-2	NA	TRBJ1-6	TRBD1	CASSPHYRGDNSPLHF	TGTGCCAGCAGCCCCCACTACAGGGGGGATAATTCACCCCTCCACTTT
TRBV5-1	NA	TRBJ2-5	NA	CASSLEGGHWYF	TGCGCCAGCAGCTTGGAAGGGGGACACTGGTACTTC
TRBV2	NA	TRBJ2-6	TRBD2	CASSGGLAGAGANVLTF	TGTGCCAGCAGTGGCGGACTAGCGGGAGCTGGGGCCAACGTCCTGACTTTC
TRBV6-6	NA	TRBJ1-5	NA	CASTRDSNQPQHF	TGTGCCAGCACCCGGGATAGCAATCAGCCCCAGCATTTT
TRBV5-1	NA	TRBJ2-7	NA	CASSSGDTYEQYF	TGCGCCAGCAGCTCGGGGGATACCTACGAGCAGTACTTC
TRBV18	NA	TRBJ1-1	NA	CASGAGLNTEAFF	TGTGCCAGCGGGGCAGGACTGAACACTGAAGCTTTCTTT
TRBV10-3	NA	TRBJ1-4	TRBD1	CAISESTGEANEKLFF	TGTGCCATCAGTGAGTCGACAGGGGAGGCGAATGAAAAACTGTTTTTT
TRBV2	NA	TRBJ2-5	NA	CASSVGLQETQYF	TGTGCCAGCAGTGTCGGTCTCCAAGAGACCCAGTACTTC
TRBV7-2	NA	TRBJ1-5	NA	CASSLLGGANQPQHF	TGTGCCAGCAGCTTGCTCGGGGGGGCAAATCAGCCCCAGCATTTT
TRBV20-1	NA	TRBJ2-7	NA	CSASLPQGAYEQYF	TGCAGTGCTAGTCTTCCACAGGGTGCCTACGAGCAGTACTTC
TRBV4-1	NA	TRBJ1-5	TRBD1	CASSLWTGLDQPQHF	TGCGCCAGCAGCCTTTGGACAGGGCTTGATCAGCCCCAGCATTTT
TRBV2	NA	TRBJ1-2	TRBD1	CASREPGQDGYTF	TGTGCCAGCAGAGAGCCGGGACAGGATGGCTACACCTTC
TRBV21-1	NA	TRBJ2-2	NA	CASSTPAGIHTGELFF	TGTGCCAGCAGCACTCCGGCAGGTATCCACACCGGGGAGCTGTTTTTT
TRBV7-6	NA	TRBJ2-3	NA	CASSLDVGQSTDTQYF	TGTGCCAGCAGCTTAGATGTCGGACAGAGCACAGATACGCAGTATTTT
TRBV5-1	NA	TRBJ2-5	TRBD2	CASSPGTSGMAETQYF	TGCGCCAGCAGCCCTGGGACTAGCGGGATGGCAGAGACCCAGTACTTC
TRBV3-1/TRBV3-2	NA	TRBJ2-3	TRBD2	CASSQVSSGRGDTQYF	TGTGCCAGCAGCCAAGTTTCTAGCGGGAGAGGTGATACGCAGTATTTT
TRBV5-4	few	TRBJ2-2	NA	CASSLVGGFGGTGELFF	TGTGCCAGCAGCTTGGTAGGGGGCTTCGGGGGTACCGGGGAGCTGTTTTTT
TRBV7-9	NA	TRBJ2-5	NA	CASSLEAAGPSETQYF	TGTGCCAGCAGCTTAGAAGCGGCGGGGCCGAGTGAGACCCAGTACTTC
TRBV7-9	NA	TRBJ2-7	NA	CASRRESSYEQYF	TGTGCCAGCAGGAGAGAGAGCTCCTACGAGCAGTACTTC
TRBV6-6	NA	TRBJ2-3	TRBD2	CASSPQGGSTDTQYF	TGTGCCAGCAGCCCTCAGGGAGGGAGCACAGATACGCAGTATTTT
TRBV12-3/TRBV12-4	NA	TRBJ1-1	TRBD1	CASRFSGGEAFF	TGTGCCAGCAGGTTTTCAGGGGGTGAAGCTTTCTTT
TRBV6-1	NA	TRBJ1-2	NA	CASSEPSLFDYTF	TGTGCCAGCAGTGAACCTAGCCTCTTTGACTACACCTTC
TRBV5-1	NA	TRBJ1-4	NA	CASSLVPGFEKLFF	TGCGCCAGCAGCTTGGTTCCGGGGTTTGAAAAACTGTTTTTT
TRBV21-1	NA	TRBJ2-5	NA	CASSKRAHWEIADQETQYF	TGTGCCAGCAGCAAAAGGGCCCATTGGGAGATAGCGGACCAAGAGACCCAGTACTTC
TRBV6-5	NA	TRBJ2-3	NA	CASRTGYGADTQYF	TGTGCCAGCAGAACAGGGTATGGGGCAGATACGCAGTATTTT
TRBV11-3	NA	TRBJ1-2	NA	CASSQGGVGDSLYTF	TGTGCCAGCAGCCAGGGCGGGGTAGGTGACAGCCTTTACACCTTC
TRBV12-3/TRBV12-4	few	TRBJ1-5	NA	CASSQTQGQPQHF	TGTGCCAGCAGCCAAACCCAGGGGCAGCCCCAGCATTTT
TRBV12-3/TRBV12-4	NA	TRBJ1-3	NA	CASRDISGNTIYF	TGTGCCAGCCGGGACATCTCTGGAAACACCATATATTTT
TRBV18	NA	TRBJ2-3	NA	CASSPYTLTDTQYF	TGTGCCAGCTCACCATACACGTTGACAGATACGCAGTATTTT
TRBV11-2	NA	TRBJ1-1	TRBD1	CASSPGGRANTEAFF	TGTGCCAGCAGCCCAGGGGGCCGGGCAAACACTGAAGCTTTCTTT
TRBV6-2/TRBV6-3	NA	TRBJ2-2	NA	CASSKTEFGELFF	TGTGCCAGCAGCAAAACAGAATTCGGGGAGCTGTTTTTT
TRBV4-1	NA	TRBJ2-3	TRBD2	CASSQEKPGTSGTYDTQYF	TGCGCCAGCAGCCAGGAGAAACCCGGGACTAGCGGGACGTACGATACGCAGTATTTT
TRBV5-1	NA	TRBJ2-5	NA	CASSLDTVEETQYF	TGCGCCAGCAGCTTGGATACAGTTGAAGAGACCCAGTACTTC
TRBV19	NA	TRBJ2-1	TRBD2	CASSPLWVAGGDEQFF	TGTGCCAGTAGTCCACTCTGGGTAGCGGGAGGCGATGAGCAGTTCTTC
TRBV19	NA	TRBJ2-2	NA	CASSPRTGGELFF	TGTGCCAGTAGTCCCCGAACGGGCGGGGAGCTGTTTTTT
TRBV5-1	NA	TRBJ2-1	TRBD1	CASSHTPPRGQGMSEQFF	TGCGCCAGCAGCCACACGCCCCCGAGGGGACAGGGGATGTCTGAGCAGTTCTTC
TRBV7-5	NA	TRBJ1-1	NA	CVRSLGGENTEAFF	TGTGTCAGAAGCTTAGGGGGGGAGAACACTGAAGCTTTCTTT